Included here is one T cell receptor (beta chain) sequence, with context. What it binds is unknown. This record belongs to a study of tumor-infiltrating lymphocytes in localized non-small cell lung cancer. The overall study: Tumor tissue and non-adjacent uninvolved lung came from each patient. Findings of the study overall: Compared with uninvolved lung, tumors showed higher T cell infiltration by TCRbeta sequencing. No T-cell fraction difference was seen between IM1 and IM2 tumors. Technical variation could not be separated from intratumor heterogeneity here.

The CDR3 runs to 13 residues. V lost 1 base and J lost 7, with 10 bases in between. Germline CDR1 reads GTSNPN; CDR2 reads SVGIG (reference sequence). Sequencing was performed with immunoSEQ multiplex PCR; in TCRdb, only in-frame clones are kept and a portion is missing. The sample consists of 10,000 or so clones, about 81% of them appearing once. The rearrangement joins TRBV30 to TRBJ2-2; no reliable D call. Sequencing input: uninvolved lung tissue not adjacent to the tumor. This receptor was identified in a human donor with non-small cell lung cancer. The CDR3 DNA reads TGTGCCTGGAGTGATAACACTAACGGGGAGCTGTTTTTT. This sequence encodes CAWSDNTNGELFF.